These 27 T cell receptor beta chains came from one sample sequenced in a study of CD8+CD57+ T cells in acquired aplastic anemia. Previously, flow cytometry had revealed CD8+CD57+ cell expansion in the patients chosen for sequencing. CDR3 and TCR beta VDJ profiling relied on a genomic DNA template. One entry per CDR3 protein, called by TCRdb with MiXCR from the reads. The sample records roughly 250,000 distinct CDR3 sequences, approximately 79% being singletons. Sequencing used sorted CD4+, CD8+, or CD8+CD57+ T cells (not recorded which) from PBMCs. The receptor source for this set is a human donor with aplastic anemia.

The chain recombines TRBV14 with TRBJ1-6; D not certain. Germline V gene data show CDR1 as SGHDN and CDR2 as FVKESK. The CDR3 is 14 amino acids. V was clipped by 1 base and J by 10 bases, with 11 bases between them. CDR3 DNA: TGTGCCAGCAGCCAAGTAGGGTATAGGTCACCCCTCCACTTT. Translated, it gives CASSQVGYRSPLHF.

This chain joins TRBV5-4 and TRBJ2-7; TRBD2 agrees at 10 bases. Looked up from germline, CDR1 is SGHNT and CDR2 is YYREEE (reference sequence). This CDR3 contains 14 residues. V was pared by 2 bases and J by 7 bases, with 6 bases of the junction left unmatched. The CDR3 DNA sequence: TGTGCCAGCAGCTTTACTAGCGGGGCCGGGGAGCAGTACGTC. Translation gives CASSFTSGAGEQYV.

The chain recombines TRBV10-1 with TRBJ2-7; 7 bases are shared with TRBD1. Germline CDR1 is WNHNN and CDR2 is SYGVQD (reference sequence). This CDR3 spans 19 amino acids. V shed 3 bases, J shed 0 bases, and the junction held 17 bases outside the gene matches. CDR3 protein: CASSEDFRETQGPSYEQYF. The CDR3, as DNA: TGCGCCAGCAGTGAAGATTTTAGGGAGACACAGGGGCCCTCCTACGAGCAGTACTTC.

About this clonotype: As the CDR3 is not closed by the conserved phenylalanine or tryptophan, this likely results from a read error. The rearrangement joins TRBV7-4 to TRBJ2-7, with a tentative D call TRBD2 (5 bases). The germline V gene has CDR1 SGHVT and CDR2 SQSDAQ. V dropped 6 bases and J dropped 3 bases, with 12 bases sitting between them. The CDR3 consists of 13 residues. DNA for the CDR3: TGTGCCAGCAGTTTCGCGGGTAGCTACGAGCAGTACTAC. Its protein is CASSFAGSYEQYY.

To note about this clonotype: The junction and the germline gene differ at one end; a read error may be behind it. The J gene is TRBJ2-3, the V gene TRBV9; the D is unclear. Germline CDR1 and CDR2: SGDLS and YYNGEE. CDR3 length: 14 amino acids. The CDR3 sequence: CASSFDGAPYNSHF. For the CDR3, the DNA is TGTGCCAGCAGCTTCGACGGAGCCCCCTATAATTCACATTTT.

The J gene is TRBJ2-1, the V gene TRBV24-1; 14 bases agree with TRBD2. Per germline, CDR1 KGHDR and CDR2 SFDVKD. Trimming took 6 bases from V and 8 from J; bases not matched to a gene: 11. The CDR3 is 17 residues long. CDR3 residues: CATSLGLAGGEIYEQFF. The CDR3 DNA sequence: TGTGCCACCAGTCTTGGACTAGCGGGAGGTGAGATATATGAGCAGTTCTTC.

The chain couples TRBV9 to TRBJ1-2; a possible D gene is TRBD1 (6 bases). The germline V gene has CDR1 SGDLS and CDR2 YYNGEE. Trimming took 3 bases from V and 12 from J, leaving 24 bases between them. The CDR3 covers 15 residues. CDR3 in amino acids: CASSGVAGNTGGHTF. Here the CDR3 DNA reads TGTGCCAGCAGCGGAGTAGCGGGTAACACCGGGGGCCACACCTTC.

This clonotype was detected many times. The chain recombines TRBV9 with TRBJ1-1, with D uncertain. The V end lost 7 bases, the J end lost 1 base, and 11 bases lay between the germline ends. CDR1 is SGDLS, CDR2 YYNGEE, per germline. The CDR3 runs to 13 residues. In DNA, the CDR3 is TGTGCCAGCGGAGGAGCTGGGAACACTGAAGCTTTCTTT. The encoded protein is CASGGAGNTEAFF.

As DNA, the CDR3 is TGTGCCAGCAGCTTGTTGGGACAGGGCGACTCACCCCTCCACTTT. It is translated as CASSLLGQGDSPLHF. The rearrangement joins TRBV7-8 to TRBJ1-6; 9 bases map to TRBD1. This CDR3 spans 15 amino acids. Germline lookup yields CDR1 SGHVS and CDR2 FQNEAQ. With 3 bases clipped from V and 10 bases from J, the junction kept 7 bases outside the gene matches.

The chain combines TRBV9 with TRBJ2-3, with D unresolved. CDR1 and CDR2 (germline): SGDLS, YYNGEE. With 0 bases removed from V and 11 bases from J, the gap between germline ends came to 16 bases. The CDR3 sequence is 14 residues long. This chain's CDR3 is CASSVAAGPDQQYF. As DNA, the CDR3 is TGTGCCAGCAGCGTAGCGGCAGGTCCCGATCAGCAGTATTTT. Variable domain in full (rest from reference TRBV9 and TRBJ2-3): DSGVTQTPKHLITATGQRVTLRCSPRSGDLSVYWYQQSLDQGLQFLIQYYNGEERAKGNILERFSAQQFPDLHSELNLSSLELGDSALYFCASSVAAGPDQQYFGPGTRLTVL.

The chain couples TRBV2 to TRBJ1-2; D ambiguous. The germline V gene encodes CDR1 SNHLY and CDR2 FYNNEI. V shed 6 bases and J shed 14 bases, with 22 bases lying between them. The CDR3 consists of 13 residues. The CDR3 region is CASSQRHADEKTF. CDR3 nucleotide sequence: TGTGCCAGCAGCCAACGCCATGCAGATGAAAAAACCTTC. Combining the CDR3 with reference TRBV2 and TRBJ1-2 gives the whole variable domain EPEVTQTPSHQVTQMGQEVILRCVPISNHLYFYWYRQILGQKVEFLVSFYNNEISEKSEIFDDQFSVERPDGSNFTLKIRSTKLEDSAMYFCASSQRHADEKTFGSGTRLTVV.

This clonotype was observed a few times. This sequence joins TRBV10-2 and TRBJ2-5; 8 bases are shared with TRBD2. V shed 3 bases and J 5 bases; nucleotides not matched to a gene: 8. Germline V gives CDR1 WSHSY, CDR2 SAAADI. The CDR3 totals 15 residues. The CDR3 sequence is CASSDDSGAQETQYF. The CDR3 region has the DNA TGCGCCAGCAGTGATGATAGCGGGGCCCAGGAGACCCAGTACTTC.

With respect to this clonotype: An end of the junction does not agree with germline; a read error may underlie this. This chain joins TRBV9 and TRBJ2-3; D uncertain. Per germline, CDR1 SGDLS and CDR2 YYNGEE. The CDR3 sequence is 13 residues long. CDR3 amino acids: CASSVAQALGEQF. The CDR3 DNA reads as TGTGCCAGCAGCGTAGCTCAGGCACTCGGCGAGCAGTTT.

CDR3 sequence reads: CASSFQGSAGTQEQFF. CDR3 DNA sequence: TGTGCCAGCAGCTTTCAGGGAAGCGCCGGGACGCAGGAGCAGTTCTTC. V usage is TRBV7-8 and J usage is TRBJ2-1, with D perhaps being TRBD1 or TRBD2 (5 bases each). The CDR3 consists of 16 residues. Trimming removed 3 bases from V and 10 bases from J, with 22 bases in between. CDR1 and CDR2 from the germline V gene are SGHVS and FQNEAQ.

The CDR3 protein is CASSHGGGRSNQPQHF. CDR3 coding DNA: TGTGCCAGCAGCCACGGGGGGGGGCGCAGCAATCAGCCCCAGCATTTT. V and J are TRBV12-3 or TRBV12-4 and TRBJ1-5; possible D gene TRBD1, 6 bases. The V gene lost 6 bases and the J gene lost 1 base, with 16 bases spanning the gap. CDR3 size: 16 residues.

In the case of this clonotype: One end of the junction does not line up with germline, which may come from a read error. The chain couples TRBV2 to TRBJ2-3, with D possibly being TRBD2 (6 bases). The DNA end is a closer match to TRBJ2-1, so the J assignment may be wrong. Germline V CDR1 and CDR2: SNHLY, FYNNEI. CDR3 length equals 13 residues. The DNA of the CDR3 is TGTGGCAGCAGTGATGGGGGGACCGATGAGCAGTTCTTC. Translating gives CGSSDGGTDEQFF.

In the case of this clonotype: One base away lies a much larger clone, so this may be a sequencing read error. The rearrangement joins TRBV7-3 to TRBJ2-3, with 7 bases aligning to TRBD1. CDR1 and CDR2 from the germline V gene are SGHTA and FQGTGA. This CDR3 is built from 15 residues. The CDR3 nucleotides read TGTGCCAGCAGCTTAGATCTGACAGGGAACACTGAAGCGTGTTTT. As protein: CASSLDLTGNTEACF.

This clonotype occurred a few times. The chain is built from TRBV20-1 and TRBJ1-6; 7 nucleotides match TRBD1. The CDR3 length is 13 residues. From germline, CDR1 is DFQATT and CDR2 SNEGSKA (reference sequence). Trimming removed 4 bases from V and 11 bases from J; junction bases left unmatched: 8. The CDR3 DNA is TGCAGTGCTACAGACAGGGCCAGGACACCCCTCCACTTT. Its protein product is CSATDRARTPLHF.

About this clonotype itself: One end of the junction does not line up with germline, which may come from a read error. CDR3 residues: CATSRVAGETKYF. The CDR3 nucleotides are TGCGCCACCAGCAGAGTAGCGGGAGAGACGAAGTACTTC. This chain links TRBV15 with TRBJ2-5, with 9 bases identical to TRBD2. Germline V gene sequence: CDR1 LNHNV, CDR2 YYDKDF (reference sequence). The CDR3 has 13 amino acids.

About this clonotype: One end of the junction fails to match germline, which may point to a read error. This rearrangement joins TRBV7-2 to TRBJ1-1; no firm D call. From germline, CDR1 is SGHTA and CDR2 FQGNSA. CDR3 length equals 14 residues. The CDR3 is CASSLAGGPTEPYF. The CDR3 nucleotides read TGTGCCAGCAGCTTGGCAGGAGGTCCCACTGAGCCTTATTTT.

Turning to this clonotype: No DNA is shown, since the ends of the CDR3 on it are uncertain; the CDR3 is the one TCRdb lists. V usage is TRBV7-8 and J usage is TRBJ2-3. Germline CDR1 SGHVS, CDR2 FQNEAQ. The CDR3 region is 14 residues in length, termini included. This chain's CDR3 is CASGFGGTDTQYFF.

The chain uses TRBV2 and TRBJ2-6; D possibly matches TRBD1 or TRBD2 (5 bases each). The CDR3 consists of 16 residues. V was shortened by 8 bases and J by 8 bases, with 22 bases between the two germline ends. The germline gives CDR1 SNHLY, CDR2 FYNNEI. CDR3 bases: TGTGCCAGCCGGGTAACGGGACGCTACGGGCCCAACGTCCTGACTTTC. Translating gives CASRVTGRYGPNVLTF.

V gene TRBV6-4 combines with J gene TRBJ1-3; D gene unclear. Trimming left V 6 bases short and J 5 bases short, with 14 bases between. This CDR3 has 14 residues. The germline V gene encodes CDR1 MRHNA and CDR2 SNTAGT. The CDR3 is CASSVRQERNTIYF. The CDR3 DNA reads TGTGCCAGCAGCGTAAGGCAGGAGCGAAACACCATATATTTT.

This clonotype was seen repeatedly, ten times or more. This chain connects TRBV19 to TRBJ2-3; 9 bases are a match to TRBD2. V lost 1 base, J lost 5 bases, and 7 bases stayed unmatched. Germline assignment: CDR1 LNHDA and CDR2 SQIVND (reference sequence). This CDR3 region has 16 residues. The CDR3 DNA reads as TGTGCCAGTAGTATAGTAGGCGGGAGGGTAGGAGATACGCAGTATTTT. It translates to CASSIVGGRVGDTQYF.

As concerns this clonotype: Because it lacks the conserved phenylalanine or tryptophan at the end, this CDR3 is likely a read error. No DNA is shown, since the ends of the CDR3 on it are uncertain; the CDR3 is the one TCRdb lists. The chain recombines TRBV2 with TRBJ2-7; TRBD1 is the table's D call, not checked against the DNA. Germline V CDR1 and CDR2: SNHLY, FYNNEI. 14 amino acids form the CDR3, both terminal residues included. The CDR3 sequence: CASGDRGIDNEHYC.

The chain employs TRBV7-9 and TRBJ2-7; D may be TRBD1 or TRBD2 (5 bases each). Per germline, CDR1 SEHNR and CDR2 FQNEAQ (reference sequence). V gave up 5 bases and J gave up 6 bases, with 11 bases separating them. The CDR3 runs to 12 residues. The DNA of the CDR3 is TGTGCCAGCAGCGTAGAGGGGCCCGAGCAGTACGTC. Translating gives CASSVEGPEQYV.

V gene TRBV7-2 combines with J gene TRBJ2-3; unclear D gene. The ends were cut back, 3 bases at V and 0 bases at J, with 10 bases in the middle. The CDR3 totals 15 residues. CDR1 and CDR2 (germline): SGHTA, FQGNSA. Written as DNA, the CDR3 is TGTGCCAGCAGCTTCGACTGGGCTAGCACAGATACGCAGTATTTT. Its protein product is CASSFDWASTDTQYF.